What follows are 17 T cell receptor beta chains derived from one specimen sequenced in a study of blood T cell repertoires in COVID-19. Only in-frame clones appear in the TCRdb table, and some are missing; sequencing was by immunoSEQ multiplex PCR. The data hold around 270,000 clones, with 70% to 90% observed a single time. Sequences were obtained from peripheral blood. The receptors derive from a man aged 25 to 45 with active or convalescent COVID-19.

DNA for the CDR3: TGTGCCAGCAGTTCCCCCACAGGGGTAGGGACCGGGGAGCTGTTTTTT. Translated: CASSSPTGVGTGELFF. This sequence joins TRBV6-5 and TRBJ2-2; TRBD1 matches 7 bases. Germline trimming cut 4 bases from V and 5 bases from J; bases unmatched to any gene: 10. The CDR3 contains 16 residues. CDR1 is MNHEY, CDR2 SVGAGI, per germline.

This sequence joins TRBV6-5 and TRBJ1-1, with D possibly being TRBD1 (5 bases). The V gene's germline CDR1 is MNHEY and CDR2 SVGAGI. The CDR3 covers 13 residues. V was shortened by 10 bases and J by 5 bases, with 17 bases between the two germline ends. The CDR3 nucleotides read TGTGCCACGACCCCGACAGTCTCTACTGAAGCTTTCTTT. It codes for CATTPTVSTEAFF.

On this clone itself: Other DNA variants within this sample encode the same CDR3. The chain carries TRBV18 and TRBJ1-5, with D perhaps matching TRBD1 (6 bases). The CDR3 contains 14 residues. V lost 2 bases to trimming and J lost 3 bases, with 8 bases between them. Germline V gene lookup returns CDR1 KGHSH and CDR2 LQKENI. The CDR3 sequence is CASSPSGDNQPQHF. CDR3 in DNA: TGTGCCAGCTCACCATCAGGGGACAATCAGCCCCAGCATTTT.

The chain couples TRBV7-2 to TRBJ2-7; 7 bases fit TRBD1. The CDR3 totals 15 residues. CDR1 SGHTA and CDR2 FQGNSA come from the germline V gene. The trim removed 5 bases at V and 2 bases at J, leaving 9 bases unmatched. The CDR3 sequence is CASSENRGKAYEQYF. CDR3 nucleotides: TGTGCCAGCAGCGAGAACAGGGGTAAGGCCTACGAGCAGTACTTC.

In regard to this clone: Other nucleotide sequences in the sample specify the same CDR3. This sequence joins TRBV7-2 and TRBJ2-7; D not resolved. Germline-derived CDR1 and CDR2 are SGHTA and FQGNSA. Deletions cut 1 base from V and 4 bases from J, with 8 bases between. The CDR3 has 13 amino acids. This chain's CDR3 is CASSLGGIYEQYF. Here the CDR3 DNA reads TGTGCCAGCAGCTTAGGCGGCATTTACGAGCAGTACTTC.

The rearrangement links TRBV6-5 to TRBJ1-1; D not certain. Trimming removed 6 bases from V and 4 bases from J, with 9 bases in between. The CDR3 is made up of 12 amino acids. Germline V gives CDR1 MNHEY, CDR2 SVGAGI. The CDR3 loop is CASRLGGTEAFF. The CDR3 nucleotides are TGTGCCAGCAGACTCGGCGGCACTGAAGCTTTCTTT.

The chain recombines TRBV9 with TRBJ2-2; 8 bases line up with TRBD1. Germline V gene data show CDR1 as SGDLS and CDR2 as YYNGEE. This CDR3 spans 16 amino acids. V lost 0 bases, J lost 3 bases, and 4 bases stayed unmatched. The CDR3 region has the DNA TGTGCCAGCAGCGTAGAATCAGGGGGCTACACCGGGGAGCTGTTTTTT. Protein sequence: CASSVESGGYTGELFF. Full variable domain (rest looked up from reference TRBV9 and TRBJ2-2): DSGVTQTPKHLITATGQRVTLRCSPRSGDLSVYWYQQSLDQGLQFLIQYYNGEERAKGNILERFSAQQFPDLHSELNLSSLELGDSALYFCASSVESGGYTGELFFGEGSRLTVL.

Regarding this clone: A much bigger clone sits one base away, suggesting this may be a read error. Other DNA sequences within the sample encode an identical CDR3. The chain uses TRBV2 and TRBJ1-5, with D possibly matching TRBD1 (5 bases). The germline V and J ends were trimmed by 6 bases and 0 bases, with 9 bases remaining between them. Germline loops: CDR1 SNHLY, CDR2 FYNNEI. The CDR3 consists of 14 residues. This CDR3 reads CASSDDSSNQPQHF. The CDR3 DNA reads as TGTGCCAGCAGCGACGACAGTAGCAATCAGCCCCAGCATTTT.

The chain has TRBV4-1 and TRBJ1-5; weak D call: TRBD1 (5 bases). The CDR3 covers 15 residues. Germline assignment: CDR1 MGHRA and CDR2 YSYEKL. Trimming pared 6 bases from V and 0 bases from J, leaving 12 bases between. The chain's CDR3 is CASRPGDYSNQPQHF. CDR3 nucleotide sequence: TGCGCCAGCAGGCCGGGGGATTATAGCAATCAGCCCCAGCATTTT.

The chain is built from TRBV27 and TRBJ2-7; 7 bases map to TRBD1. The V segment lost 6 bases and the J segment 1 base; nucleotides outside the gene matches: 3. The length of the CDR3 is 13 residues. Germline V gene sequence: CDR1 MNHEY, CDR2 SMNVEV (reference sequence). The CDR3 loop reads CASRRDRSYEQYF. CDR3 bases: TGTGCCAGCAGACGGGACAGATCCTACGAGCAGTACTTC.

The V gene is TRBV4-1, the J gene TRBJ1-6; perhaps TRBD1 as D (6 bases). CDR1 is MGHRA and CDR2 is YSYEKL in the germline V gene. Trimming took 0 bases from V and 10 from J, leaving 19 bases between them. The CDR3 is 17 amino acids. The CDR3 loop reads CASSQEGSIGTRSPLHF. The CDR3, as DNA: TGCGCCAGCAGCCAAGAAGGGTCGATCGGGACACGCTCACCCCTCCACTTT.

V is TRBV24-1 and J is TRBJ2-3; D gene uncertain. The germline CDR1 and CDR2 sequences are KGHDR and SFDVKD. There are 10 residues in the CDR3. Trimming pared 11 bases from V and 2 bases from J, leaving 4 bases between. For the CDR3, the DNA is TGTGCCAGGCTCACAGATACGCAGTATTTT. This encodes CARLTDTQYF.

A single count supports this clone. V is TRBV11-3 and J is TRBJ2-3; TRBD2 is a possible D gene (5 bases). This CDR3 is built from 15 residues. V was trimmed by 1 base and J by 3 bases, leaving 11 bases between them. Germline V CDR1 and CDR2: SGHNT, YENEEA. For the CDR3, the DNA is TGTGCCAGCAGCTTAGGTGGGAGTGATACAGATACGCAGTATTTT. Its translation is CASSLGGSDTDTQYF.

The genes are TRBV7-8 and TRBJ2-1; D not certain. Per germline, CDR1 SGHVS and CDR2 FQNEAQ. CDR3 length equals 12 residues. Deletions cut 5 bases from V and 8 bases from J, with 10 bases between. CDR3 amino acids: CASSPTVHEQFF. In DNA, the CDR3 is TGTGCCAGCAGCCCAACTGTCCATGAGCAGTTCTTC.

The genes are TRBV27 and TRBJ1-1; D unresolved. The CDR3 sequence is 13 residues long. With 3 bases removed from V and 0 bases from J, the gap between germline ends came to 5 bases. Germline CDR1 is MNHEY and CDR2 is SMNVEV (reference sequence). The CDR3 DNA reads as TGTGCCAGCAGTTTCTCTATGAACACTGAAGCTTTCTTT. It codes for CASSFSMNTEAFF.

This rearrangement joins TRBV19 to TRBJ2-7, with D possibly TRBD1 on 5 matching bases. The germline gives CDR1 LNHDA, CDR2 SQIVND (reference sequence). The V gene lost 5 bases and the J gene lost 3 bases, with 14 bases spanning the gap. This CDR3 has 14 amino acids. Here the CDR3 reads CASSATALNYEQYF. CDR3 DNA: TGTGCCAGTAGTGCGACAGCCCTGAACTACGAGCAGTACTTC.

This clone has just one count. The J gene is TRBJ2-3, the V gene TRBV24-1; 12 bases are shared with TRBD2. From germline, CDR1 is KGHDR and CDR2 SFDVKD. The V and J ends lost 7 bases and 4 bases, in that order; junction bases with no gene match: 5. This CDR3 spans 15 amino acids. The CDR3 coding sequence is TGTGCCACCAGCGAGACTAGCGGGGGCTCAGATACGCAGTATTTT. This sequence encodes CATSETSGGSDTQYF.